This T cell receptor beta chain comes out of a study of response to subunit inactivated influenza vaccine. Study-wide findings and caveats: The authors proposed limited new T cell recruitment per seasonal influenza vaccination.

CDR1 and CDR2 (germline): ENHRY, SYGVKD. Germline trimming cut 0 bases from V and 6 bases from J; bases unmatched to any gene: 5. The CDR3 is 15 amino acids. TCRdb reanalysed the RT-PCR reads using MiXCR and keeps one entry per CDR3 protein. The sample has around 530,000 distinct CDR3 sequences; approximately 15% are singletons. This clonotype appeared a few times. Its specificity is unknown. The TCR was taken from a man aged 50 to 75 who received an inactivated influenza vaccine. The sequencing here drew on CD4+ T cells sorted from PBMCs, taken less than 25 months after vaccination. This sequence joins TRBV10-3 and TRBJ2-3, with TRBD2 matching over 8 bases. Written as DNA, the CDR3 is TGTGCCATCAGTGAGTCGGGTAGCGGGATCGATACGCAGTATTTT. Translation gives CAISESGSGIDTQYF.